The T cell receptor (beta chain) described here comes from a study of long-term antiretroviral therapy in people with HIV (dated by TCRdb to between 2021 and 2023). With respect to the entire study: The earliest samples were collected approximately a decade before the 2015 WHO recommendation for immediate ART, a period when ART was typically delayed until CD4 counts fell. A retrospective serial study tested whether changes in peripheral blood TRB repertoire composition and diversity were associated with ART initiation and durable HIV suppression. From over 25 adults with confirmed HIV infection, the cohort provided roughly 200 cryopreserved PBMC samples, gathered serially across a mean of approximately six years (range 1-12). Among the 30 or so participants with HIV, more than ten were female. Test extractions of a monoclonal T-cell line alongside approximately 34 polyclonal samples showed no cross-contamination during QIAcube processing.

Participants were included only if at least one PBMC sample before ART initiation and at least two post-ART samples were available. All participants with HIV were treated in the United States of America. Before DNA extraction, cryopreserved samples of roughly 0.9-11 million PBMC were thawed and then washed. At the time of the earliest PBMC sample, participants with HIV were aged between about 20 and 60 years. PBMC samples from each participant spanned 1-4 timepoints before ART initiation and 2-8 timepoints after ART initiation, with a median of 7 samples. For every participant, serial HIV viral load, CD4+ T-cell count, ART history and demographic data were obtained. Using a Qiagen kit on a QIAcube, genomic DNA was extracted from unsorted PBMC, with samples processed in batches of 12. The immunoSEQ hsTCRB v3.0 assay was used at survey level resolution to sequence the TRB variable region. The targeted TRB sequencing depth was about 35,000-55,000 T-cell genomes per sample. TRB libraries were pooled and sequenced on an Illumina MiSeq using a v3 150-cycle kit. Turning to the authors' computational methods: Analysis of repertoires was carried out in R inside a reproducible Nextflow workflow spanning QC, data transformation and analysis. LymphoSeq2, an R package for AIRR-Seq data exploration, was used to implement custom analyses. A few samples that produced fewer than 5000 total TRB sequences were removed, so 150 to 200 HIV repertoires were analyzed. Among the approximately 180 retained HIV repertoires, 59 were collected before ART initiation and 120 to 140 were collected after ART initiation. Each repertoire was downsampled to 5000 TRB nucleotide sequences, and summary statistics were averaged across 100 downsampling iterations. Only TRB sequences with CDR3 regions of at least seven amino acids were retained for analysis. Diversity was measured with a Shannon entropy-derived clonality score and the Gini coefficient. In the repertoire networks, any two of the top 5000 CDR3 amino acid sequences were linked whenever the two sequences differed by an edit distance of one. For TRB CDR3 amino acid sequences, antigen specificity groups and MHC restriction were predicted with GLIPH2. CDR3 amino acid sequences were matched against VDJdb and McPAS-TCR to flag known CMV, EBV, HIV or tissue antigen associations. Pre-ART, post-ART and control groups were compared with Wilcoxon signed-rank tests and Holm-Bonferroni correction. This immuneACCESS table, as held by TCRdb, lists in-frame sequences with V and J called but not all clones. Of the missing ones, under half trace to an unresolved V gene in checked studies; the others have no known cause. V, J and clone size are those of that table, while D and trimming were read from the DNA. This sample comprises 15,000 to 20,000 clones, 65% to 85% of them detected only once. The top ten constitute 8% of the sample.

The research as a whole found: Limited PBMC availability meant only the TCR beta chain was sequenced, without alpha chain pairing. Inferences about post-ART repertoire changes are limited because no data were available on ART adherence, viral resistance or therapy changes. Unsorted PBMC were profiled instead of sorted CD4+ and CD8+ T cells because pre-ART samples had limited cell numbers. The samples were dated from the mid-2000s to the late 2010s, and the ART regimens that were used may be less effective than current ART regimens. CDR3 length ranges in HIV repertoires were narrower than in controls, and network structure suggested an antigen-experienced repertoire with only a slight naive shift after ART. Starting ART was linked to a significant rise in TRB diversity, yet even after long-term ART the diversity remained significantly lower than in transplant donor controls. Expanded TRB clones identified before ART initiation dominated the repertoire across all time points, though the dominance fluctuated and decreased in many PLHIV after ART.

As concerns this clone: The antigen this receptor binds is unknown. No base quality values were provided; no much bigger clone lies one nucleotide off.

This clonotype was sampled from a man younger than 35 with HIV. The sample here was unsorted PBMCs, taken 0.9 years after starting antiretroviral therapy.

Here the CDR3 is given as CASSLGGNYGYTF. The nucleotides read TGTGCCAGCAGCTTAGGAGGGAACTATGGCTACACCTTC. The chain employs TRBV7-9 and TRBJ1-2; no D gene call is confident. The CDR3 covers 13 residues, taking in both the cysteine and the phenylalanine. Of all the DNA, just the CDR3 is kept, 39 bases in frame from base 1. Trimming costs V 1 base and J 2 bases, and their ends lie 5 bases apart. CDR1 SEHNR and CDR2 FQNEAQ are derived from the germline V gene (reference sequence).